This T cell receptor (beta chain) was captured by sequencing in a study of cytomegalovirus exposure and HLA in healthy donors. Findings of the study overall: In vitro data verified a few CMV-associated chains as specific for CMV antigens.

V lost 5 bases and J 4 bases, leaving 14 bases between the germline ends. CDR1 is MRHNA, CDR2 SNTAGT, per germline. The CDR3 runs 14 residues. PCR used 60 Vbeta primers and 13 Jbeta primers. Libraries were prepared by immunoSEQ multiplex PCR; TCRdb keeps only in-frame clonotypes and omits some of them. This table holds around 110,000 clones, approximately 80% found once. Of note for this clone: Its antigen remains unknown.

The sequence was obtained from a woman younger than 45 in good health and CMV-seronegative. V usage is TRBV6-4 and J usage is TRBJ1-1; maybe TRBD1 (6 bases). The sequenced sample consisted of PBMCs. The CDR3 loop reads CASSSQGLSTEAFF. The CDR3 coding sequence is TGTGCCAGCAGTTCCCAGGGGCTGAGCACTGAAGCTTTCTTT.